The entry below gives a single T cell receptor beta chain sequence along with its context. This clonotype was picked up a small number of times. The antigen it recognizes is unknown. The record has no base qualities; no much larger clone is one base away. TCR cDNA was synthesized by 5'RACE template switching, through which a universal primer site and unique molecular identifiers were introduced. Priming of cDNA synthesis was performed from both the TCR alpha and TCR beta constant segments. Two PCR steps were used to amplify libraries, with sample barcodes and sequencing adapters being added in the second step. Sequencing of libraries was performed on Illumina HiSeq 2500 (2x100 bp) or NovaSeq (2x150 bp). Concerning the study's data processing: MIGEC was used to demultiplex reads and collapse the reads into UMI consensus sequences, and MiXCR was used for V(D)J alignment. Vaccine-responding clonotypes were identified with edgeR using replicate PBMC samples, with FDR below 0.01 and a log2 fold change above 5 up to day 15 being required. Each bulk clonotype received a CD4 or CD8 identity based on whether the sequenced CD4 or CD8 repertoire contained that clonotype at higher abundance. The raw public reads went through TCRdb reprocessing: fastp at Q25, MiXCR clone calling, in-frame beta chains kept. Each CDR3 protein appears once, grouped with its most common genes and DNA. The V and J calls here are based on TCRdb, not the publication. A total of around 550,000 distinct CDR3 sequences appear in this sample, roughly 21% of them only once. The top ten hold 13% to 15% of the sample.

The data were obtained in a study of T cells after yellow fever vaccination (dated by TCRdb to 2018 to 2020). Study-level background: Libraries from fractions with low cell numbers were prepared with the SMART-Seq v4 Ultra Low Input RNA kit. Blood was collected at multiple timepoints before and after primary and secondary immunization, and bulk PBMC replicates and cell subsets were isolated. To follow T-cell clones before and after both primary and booster YFV17D yellow fever vaccination, bulk TCR alpha and beta repertoires underwent longitudinal sequencing. Two healthy male donors, one aged 18 to 30 and one aged 30 to 40 years, made up the cohort. What the authors observed across the whole study: A small fraction of clonotypes appeared in both the CD4 and CD8 compartments, likely as a result of convergent recombination. Compared with the primary T-cell response, the secondary T-cell response was faster but weaker, reaching its peak on day 5 rather than on day 15. Only a couple of donors were included in the study, so the extent to which the findings can be generalized is limited. Because abundant contaminating clonotypes from the bulk population could be contained in FACS-sorted repertoires, computational filtering was required. After the booster, most clones that had expanded after primary vaccination were detected again (about 97% of CD4 and roughly 86% of CD8), suggesting broad maintenance of memory.

The CDR3, cysteine through phenylalanine, is 14 amino acids long. Kept here is only the CDR3 DNA, which spans 42 bases and is read in frame from base 1. V is trimmed back by 7 bases and J by 4 bases, and the junction contains 5 bases that no gene match accounts for. In light of the paper, this sample's treatment or condition label describes: live attenuated yellow fever vaccine strain. Two biological replicates of bulk PBMCs were collected at each blood-draw timepoint. PBMCs were isolated from peripheral blood using a standard Ficoll-Paque protocol. TriZol was used to extract RNA from bulk PBMCs, from CD4 and CD8 fractions, and from dextramer-positive and dextramer-negative fractions.

The TCR comes from a man aged 25 to 45 who received the YFV17D yellow fever vaccine. The chain joins TRBV12-3 or TRBV12-4 to TRBJ1-5; 9 of the junction bases match TRBD1. Here the sequenced sample was PBMCs, taken 15 days after the yellow fever booster vaccination. The sequenced DNA is TGTGCCAGCACCAGGGACAGGGCTAATCAGCCCCAGCATTTT. This yields the protein CASTRDRANQPQHF.